This T cell receptor (beta chain) was captured in a study of blood T cell repertoires in COVID-19. Overall study: From the United States, Italy and Spain came samples of acute and convalescent COVID-19. The analysed material was cDNA or gDNA that came from T cells, B-cell-depleted T cells, or PBMCs.

Original data processing: Estimates of nucleated cell counts were drawn from the amplification of reference gene primers. Generated by immunoSEQ multiplex PCR, the TCRdb table keeps only in-frame clones and is missing some. That table furnishes V, J and clone size, whereas the DNA furnished D and trimming. The sample consists of 170,000 or so clones, about 83% of them appearing once. V lost 6 bases to trimming and J lost 4 bases; unmatched junction nucleotides: 11. CDR1 is MDHEN, CDR2 SYDVKM, per germline. This CDR3 has 16 amino acids. This clone was seen a few times. This receptor was identified in a human donor in a cohort sampled during active COVID-19. The specimen was peripheral blood. V gene TRBV28 combines with J gene TRBJ1-2; 10 bases match TRBD1. This chain's CDR3 is CASRSGTGVAGYGYTF. The DNA for the CDR3 is TGTGCCAGCAGATCCGGGACAGGGGTGGCCGGCTATGGCTACACCTTC.